The T cell receptor (beta chain) under discussion was sequenced for a study of blood T cell repertoires in COVID-19. CDR1 is SGHAT and CDR2 is FQNNGV in the germline V gene. The germline V and J ends were trimmed by 6 bases and 4 bases, with 7 bases remaining between them. CDR3 length equals 13 residues. The data were produced by immunoSEQ multiplex PCR, yet TCRdb's version contains in-frame clones alone and is incomplete. The top ten hold roughly 5.5% of the sample, which has about 240,000 clones, more than 80% seen once. Sequences were obtained from peripheral blood. This sequence originates from a human donor in a cohort sampled during active COVID-19. The V gene is TRBV11-2, the J gene TRBJ1-6; D unclear. CDR3 sequence (DNA): TGTGCCAGCAGGGTTAGATATAATTCACCCCTCCACTTT. This translates into CASRVRYNSPLHF.